This passage covers 8 T cell receptor beta chains from one sample sequenced in a study of graft-versus-host responses after intestinal transplantation. Antigen specificity for these receptors is unknown. The method was immunoSEQ multiplex PCR; TCRdb's version includes in-frame clones alone and lacks a portion of them. The sample lists over 85,000 clones; about 93% were seen once. The source material was unstimulated CD8+ T cells sorted from spleen or lymph node cells, sampled before intestinal transplant. The receptors were gathered from a human donor who received an intestinal transplant.

This rearrangement joins TRBV5-1 to TRBJ2-3; 9 nucleotides match TRBD2. V shed 3 bases, J shed 4 bases, and the junction held 6 bases outside the gene matches. Germline V lookup: CDR1 SGHRS, CDR2 YFSETQ. The CDR3 extends over 15 amino acids. DNA of the CDR3: TGCGCCAGCAGCTATATAGCGGGAGAGGCAGATACGCAGTATTTT. Its protein product is CASSYIAGEADTQYF.

J is TRBJ2-1 and V is TRBV6-5, with 7 bases fitting TRBD1. The germline V gene has CDR1 MNHEY and CDR2 SVGAGI. J lost 8 bases, V lost 4 bases, and 14 bases had no gene match. This CDR3 contains 16 residues. CDR3 bases: TGTGCCAGCAGTTTAACTCTGGGACAGCGAGGCGATGAGCAGTTCTTC. Its translation is CASSLTLGQRGDEQFF.

This chain connects TRBV9 to TRBJ1-1, with D hard to call. V dropped 5 bases and J dropped 3 bases, with 20 bases sitting between them. Germline V gene lookup returns CDR1 SGDLS and CDR2 YYNGEE. The CDR3 totals 16 residues. CDR3 DNA sequence: TGTGCCAGCAGACTTCCTAAGGACGGTCAGGACACTGAAGCTTTCTTT. Translated, it gives CASRLPKDGQDTEAFF.

The chain is built from TRBV14 and TRBJ2-1; D gene ambiguous. V dropped 0 bases and J dropped 4 bases, with 4 bases sitting between them. Germline V gene sequence: CDR1 SGHDN, CDR2 FVKESK. The CDR3 extends over 13 amino acids. The CDR3 spells CASSQDGYNEQFF. CDR3 sequence (DNA): TGTGCCAGCAGCCAAGATGGTTACAATGAGCAGTTCTTC.

The chain has TRBV13 and TRBJ2-2; 9 bases are shared with TRBD2. V shed 6 bases, J shed 4 bases, and the junction held 12 bases outside the gene matches. CDR3 length equals 17 residues. Germline CDR1 PRHDT, CDR2 FYEKMQ (reference sequence). CDR3 nucleotides: TGTGCCAGCAGTCCGCGGGGCGGACTAGCGTCCACCGGGGAGCTGTTTTTT. Translated: CASSPRGGLASTGELFF.

V gene TRBV27 combines with J gene TRBJ2-7, with 13 bases identical to TRBD2. The length of the CDR3 is 16 residues. Germline V gene data show CDR1 as MNHEY and CDR2 as SMNVEV (reference sequence). With V trimmed by 3 bases and J by 4 bases, 6 bases remained unmatched. CDR3 in amino acids: CASSLTSGRFIYEQYF. In nucleotides, the CDR3 is TGTGCCAGCAGTTTGACTAGCGGGAGGTTTATATACGAGCAGTACTTC.

The V and J genes are TRBV5-1 and TRBJ2-1; 7 bases align to TRBD2. Germline V gives CDR1 SGHRS, CDR2 YFSETQ. V lost 4 bases to trimming and J lost 7 bases; unmatched junction nucleotides: 11. The CDR3 has 15 residues. CDR3 coding DNA: TGCGCCAGCAGCGGGAGCGGGATCCGAGGGAATGAGCAGTTCTTC. Residues: CASSGSGIRGNEQFF.

V and J are TRBV9 and TRBJ1-2; D is ambiguous. The CDR3 is 15 residues long. Per germline, CDR1 SGDLS and CDR2 YYNGEE. V gave up 0 bases and J gave up 6 bases, with 15 bases separating them. As DNA, the CDR3 is TGTGCCAGCAGCGTAGCCAGAACCGGTGGGGATGGCTACACCTTC. This translates into CASSVARTGGDGYTF.